The 5 T cell receptor beta chains below come from one sample, sequenced in a study of shared T cell receptors in the human thymus. Sequencing used immunoSEQ multiplex PCR; TCRdb keeps in-frame clones, though not all of them. The repertoire consists of over 450,000 clones, with more than 75% occurring once and the leading ten covering about 0.012%. These data are also associated with another study on human thymus T cells.

The sample comprised thymocytes. Receptors originate from a boy under two years old with a congenital heart defect.

V usage is TRBV19 and J usage is TRBJ2-2, with 11 bases matching TRBD2. In germline, CDR1 is LNHDA, CDR2 SQIVND (reference sequence). The CDR3 covers 15 residues. After removal of 6 bases from V and 3 bases from J, the junction contained 3 bases not matched to a gene. Here the CDR3 DNA reads TGTGCCAGTAGCCCGACTAGCGGGGACACCGGGGAGCTGTTTTTT. It yields the protein CASSPTSGDTGELFF.

The DNA of the CDR3 is TGCGCCAGCAGCCGCCCGGGACAGGGGCCGTACACTGAAGCTTTCTTT. This codes for CASSRPGQGPYTEAFF. This chain links TRBV4-3 with TRBJ1-1; 10 bases map to TRBD1. The CDR3 totals 16 residues. The V segment lost 4 bases and the J segment 3 bases; nucleotides outside the gene matches: 8. Germline loops: CDR1 LGHNA, CDR2 YSLEER.

The chain uses TRBV10-3 and TRBJ2-3; 11 positions match TRBD2. J gave up 1 base and V 2 bases, and 5 bases lay outside the gene matches. CDR3 size: 17 residues. From germline, CDR1 is ENHRY and CDR2 SYGVKD. The CDR3 bases are TGTGCCATCAGTGAGGGCTTACTAGCGGGAGGCACAGATACGCAGTATTTT. Its translation is CAISEGLLAGGTDTQYF.

The J gene is TRBJ1-1, the V gene TRBV28; 7 bases line up with TRBD1. V was pared by 5 bases and J by 0 bases, with 12 bases of the junction left unmatched. CDR3 length: 17 amino acids. CDR1 and CDR2 (germline): MDHEN, SYDVKM. DNA for the CDR3: TGTGCCAGCAGTCACTGTACAGGGGCTTGGATGAACACTGAAGCTTTCTTT. Translated: CASSHCTGAWMNTEAFF. Full variable domain (outside the CDR3, taken from reference TRBV28 and TRBJ1-1): DVKVTQSSRYLVKRTGEKVFLECVQDMDHENMFWYRQDPGLGLRLIYFSYDVKMKEKGDIPEGYSVSREKKERFSLILESASTNQTSMYLCASSHCTGAWMNTEAFFGQGTRLTVV.

The genes are TRBV4-1 and TRBJ2-3, with 9 nucleotides matching TRBD2. This CDR3 is 19 amino acids long. J was trimmed by 2 bases and V by 4 bases; bases with no gene match: 16. Germline V gene sequence: CDR1 MGHRA, CDR2 YSYEKL. CDR3 bases: TGCGCCAGCAGCCGAATTTTCGGAGAGCGGGAGGAGGTCACAGATACGCAGTATTTT. This sequence encodes CASSRIFGEREEVTDTQYF.